These 26 T cell receptor beta chains came from one sample sequenced in a study of CD8 T cells in Susac syndrome. Reverse transcription of about 0.5 to 1 ug RNA was performed with random hexamers. From the immunoSEQ multiplex PCR reads, TCRdb called clonotypes with MiXCR, one entry per CDR3 protein. This table holds about 290,000 distinct CDR3 sequences, 85% found once. The sequenced sample consisted of CD8+ T cells from PBMCs. Every receptor here comes from a human donor with multiple sclerosis.

The gene calls are TRBV19 and TRBJ2-7, with 8 positions matching TRBD1. The CDR3 length is 14 residues. V shed 7 bases, J shed 2 bases, and the junction held 7 bases outside the gene matches. The germline V gene encodes CDR1 LNHDA and CDR2 SQIVND (reference sequence). The CDR3 nucleotides read TGTGCCAGTACCCTGACAGGGGCCCCCTACGAGCAGTACTTC. This encodes CASTLTGAPYEQYF.

The gene calls are TRBV20-1 and TRBJ1-2; 9 bases match TRBD1. J gave up 2 bases and V 6 bases, and 7 bases lay outside the gene matches. The CDR3 runs 14 residues. The germline gives CDR1 DFQATT, CDR2 SNEGSKA (reference sequence). DNA of the CDR3: TGCAGTGCCCACCGGACAGGGGAGAACTATGGCTACACCTTC. This encodes CSAHRTGENYGYTF.

The chain uses TRBV11-1 and TRBJ2-7, with D perhaps TRBD1 (5 bases). Trimming removed 3 bases at V and 6 bases at J, with 15 bases between. The germline V gene encodes CDR1 SGHAT and CDR2 FQDESV (reference sequence). The CDR3 spans 14 residues. The CDR3 coding sequence is TGTGCCAGCAGCTTTTATCTTGGGGCGGCCGAGCAGTACTTC. Amino acid sequence: CASSFYLGAAEQYF.

V usage is TRBV7-2 and J usage is TRBJ2-1; 10 positions agree with TRBD2. The V gene end was trimmed by 5 bases and the J gene end by 8 bases; junction bases not matched to a gene: 9. The length of the CDR3 is 15 residues. CDR1 is SGHTA, CDR2 FQGNSA, per germline. CDR3 loop: CASSIGLAESHEQFF. The CDR3 DNA reads as TGTGCCAGCAGCATTGGACTAGCGGAGAGCCATGAGCAGTTCTTC.

The chain uses TRBV9 and TRBJ1-2, with no clear D. V lost 0 bases, J lost 3 bases, and 6 bases lay in between. CDR1 is SGDLS and CDR2 is YYNGEE in the germline V gene. This CDR3 comprises 13 residues. CDR3 residues: CASSVADDYGYTF. The DNA for the CDR3 is TGTGCCAGCAGCGTAGCAGACGACTATGGCTACACCTTC.

The CDR3 sequence is CASIEGVGLNTEAFF. The CDR3 region has the DNA TGTGCCAGCATCGAGGGGGTCGGACTGAACACTGAAGCTTTCTTT. The genes are TRBV21-1 and TRBJ1-1; the D call in the table, TRBD1, was not verified against the DNA. TRBV21-1 is classified as a pseudogene. CDR3 length: 15 amino acids.

V and J are TRBV6-2 or TRBV6-3 and TRBJ1-2; unclear D gene. The CDR3 spans 14 residues. The V gene lost 0 bases and the J gene lost 0 bases, with 5 bases spanning the gap. Germline V lookup: CDR1 MNHEY, CDR2 SVGEGT. This CDR3 is CASSYSLANYGYTF. The CDR3 nucleotides read TGTGCCAGCAGTTACTCCCTGGCTAACTATGGCTACACCTTC.

The genes are TRBV30 and TRBJ1-5; D is possibly TRBD1 (5 bases). In germline, CDR1 is GTSNPN, CDR2 SVGIG (reference sequence). The length of the CDR3 is 14 residues. The ends were cut back, 0 bases at V and 0 bases at J, with 6 bases in the middle. DNA of the CDR3: TGTGCCTGGAGTGTGGGGCATAGCAATCAGCCCCAGCATTTT. Its protein product is CAWSVGHSNQPQHF.

The genes are TRBV5-1 and TRBJ2-1, with a tentative D call TRBD2 (6 bases). CDR1 SGHRS and CDR2 YFSETQ come from the germline V gene. Trimming stripped 4 bases from V and 4 bases from J, with 15 bases between. This CDR3 has 15 amino acids. CDR3 in amino acids: CASSKTSSSYNEQFF. The CDR3, as DNA: TGCGCCAGCAGCAAGACTAGTAGCTCTTACAATGAGCAGTTCTTC.

The CDR3, as DNA: TGTGCCAGCAGTTTCCTAGCGGGAGGATTGCAGGGCACAGATACGCAGTATTTT. Translating it yields CASSFLAGGLQGTDTQYF. The V and J genes are TRBV27 and TRBJ2-3, with 11 bases matching TRBD2. V lost 3 bases to trimming and J lost 1 base; unmatched junction nucleotides: 9. Germline V gives CDR1 MNHEY, CDR2 SMNVEV (reference sequence). This CDR3 comprises 18 residues.

This sequence joins TRBV19 and TRBJ2-2, with a weak D call TRBD1 (6 bases). CDR3 length equals 13 residues. V lost 4 bases, J lost 5 bases, and 8 bases lay in between. Germline CDR1 LNHDA, CDR2 SQIVND (reference sequence). CDR3 in amino acids: CASSTGQTGELFF. In nucleotides, the CDR3 is TGTGCCAGTAGTACCGGACAGACCGGGGAGCTGTTTTTT.

This chain uses TRBV3-1 with TRBJ2-1; the match to TRBD2 covers 7 bases. CDR3 size: 16 residues. V trimming: 0 bases; J trimming: 2 bases; junction bases outside the gene matches: 4. Germline lookup yields CDR1 LGHDT and CDR2 YNNKEL (reference sequence). This CDR3 reads CASSQDEGRAYNEQFF. The DNA of the CDR3 is TGTGCCAGCAGCCAAGATGAGGGGAGGGCCTACAATGAGCAGTTCTTC.

This chain links TRBV3-1 with TRBJ1-3; the D is unclear. V shed 4 bases and J shed 0 bases, with 10 bases lying between them. The CDR3 runs 15 residues. Germline CDR1 and CDR2: LGHDT and YNNKEL (reference sequence). In DNA form, the CDR3 reads TGTGCCAGCAGCCTACAGTATCTCTCTGGAAACACCATATATTTT. This translates into CASSLQYLSGNTIYF.

The chain uses TRBV28 and TRBJ2-5, with a possible D match to TRBD2 (6 bases). Germline V gene lookup returns CDR1 MDHEN and CDR2 SYDVKM. The CDR3 contains 14 residues. Trimming pared 6 bases from V and 4 bases from J, leaving 15 bases between. CDR3 DNA sequence: TGTGCCAGCAGCCCCAGGGCGGGACGAGAGACCCAGTACTTC. Its translation: CASSPRAGRETQYF.

V is TRBV6-1 and J is TRBJ2-7; TRBD2 might be the D (5 bases). From germline, CDR1 is MNHNS and CDR2 SASEGT. V lost 3 bases to trimming and J lost 0 bases, with 9 bases between them. This CDR3 has 14 amino acids. CDR3 bases: TGTGCCAGCAGTGATGCGGGTCTCTCCTACGAGCAGTACTTC. Its translation is CASSDAGLSYEQYF.

CDR3 in amino acids: CASSWKGDYEQYF. The CDR3 coding sequence is TGTGCCAGCAGTTGGAAAGGAGATTACGAGCAGTACTTC. The chain uses TRBV6-2 or TRBV6-3 and TRBJ2-7; D is uncertain. Per the germline V gene, CDR1 is MNHEY and CDR2 is SVGEGT. The CDR3 covers 13 residues. V lost 4 bases, J lost 4 bases, and 11 bases lay in between.

V gene TRBV9 combines with J gene TRBJ2-7; D may be TRBD1 (5 bases). Germline assignment: CDR1 SGDLS and CDR2 YYNGEE. There are 15 residues in the CDR3. V shed 0 bases and J shed 0 bases, with 10 bases lying between them. The CDR3 protein is CASSVATDNSYEQYF. CDR3 coding DNA: TGTGCCAGCAGCGTAGCTACGGACAACTCCTACGAGCAGTACTTC.

This sequence joins TRBV27 and TRBJ2-1, with a tentative D call TRBD2 (5 bases). The CDR3 runs to 14 residues. Per the germline V gene, CDR1 is MNHEY and CDR2 is SMNVEV (reference sequence). Between the trimmed V and J ends, which lost 5 bases and 9 bases, there was a span of 17 bases. The CDR3 sequence is CASSGIALASEQFF. The CDR3, as DNA: TGTGCCAGCAGTGGGATAGCGTTGGCCAGTGAGCAGTTCTTC.

Only one count was recorded for this clonotype. The chain links TRBV12-5 to TRBJ2-1; no clear D gene. Germline CDR1 reads LGHNT; CDR2 reads FRNRAP. The ends were cut back, 0 bases at V and 8 bases at J, with 5 bases in the middle. The CDR3 sequence is 12 residues long. CDR3 nucleotides: TGTGCTAGTGGTTTGGTGGAGTATGAGCAGTTCTTC. This codes for CASGLVEYEQFF.

The chain employs TRBV30 and TRBJ2-7; no clear D. Trimming pared 2 bases from V and 4 bases from J, leaving 12 bases between. The CDR3 has 13 amino acids. Germline V gene data show CDR1 as GTSNPN and CDR2 as SVGIG (reference sequence). CDR3 sequence (DNA): TGTGCCTGGAGTTATAACAGCCTTTACGAGCAGTACTTC. This codes for CAWSYNSLYEQYF.

The chain has TRBV6-2 or TRBV6-3 and TRBJ1-5; possible D gene TRBD1, 6 bases. V gave up 7 bases and J gave up 6 bases, with 13 bases separating them. The CDR3 is 13 amino acids. The germline CDR1 and CDR2 sequences are MNHEY and SVGEGT. CDR3 bases: TGTGCCAGCACTCCGGGGGGCGGTCAGCCCCAGCATTTT. Translation gives CASTPGGGQPQHF.

The chain links TRBV28 to TRBJ2-6; no firm D call. Trimming removed 0 bases at V and 2 bases at J, with 5 bases between. This CDR3 contains 15 residues. Germline-derived CDR1 and CDR2 are MDHEN and SYDVKM. Here the CDR3 reads CASSLWAPGANVLTF. The DNA of the CDR3 is TGTGCCAGCAGTTTATGGGCACCTGGGGCCAACGTCCTGACTTTC.

Only a few counts were recorded for this clonotype. J is TRBJ2-7 and V is TRBV5-6; D may correspond to TRBD1 or TRBD2 (5 bases each). This CDR3 region has 12 residues. Looked up from germline, CDR1 is SGHDT and CDR2 is YYEEEE. V gave up 3 bases and J gave up 2 bases, with 6 bases separating them. CDR3 sequence (DNA): TGTGCCAGCAGCTGGGGGACCTACGAGCAGTACTTC. Translation gives CASSWGTYEQYF.

The rearrangement links TRBV10-3 to TRBJ1-1, with TRBD1 as a possible D gene (6 bases). This CDR3 comprises 18 residues. Looked up from germline, CDR1 is ENHRY and CDR2 is SYGVKD. V lost 2 bases to trimming and J lost 1 base, with 20 bases between them. The CDR3 DNA reads as TGTGCCATCAGTGAGACCGGGGGCCCCCCCGGGTGGAACACTGAAGCTTTCTTT. It is translated as CAISETGGPPGWNTEAFF.

The chain recombines TRBV3-1 with TRBJ2-1; D gene uncertain. CDR1 and CDR2 (germline): LGHDT, YNNKEL (reference sequence). CDR3 size: 17 residues. Trimming took off 3 bases at V and 9 bases at J, with 24 bases between the two ends. The CDR3 DNA reads TGTGCCAGCAGCCAGCTCCTTCAACGGAGAGCCTCCGTTGAGCAGTTCTTC. Protein sequence: CASSQLLQRRASVEQFF.

The chain carries TRBV20-1 and TRBJ2-7; 10 bases are a match to TRBD2. Unmatched junction bases numbered 5, after V lost 6 bases and J lost 3 bases. The V gene's germline CDR1 is DFQATT and CDR2 SNEGSKA (reference sequence). The CDR3 runs 13 residues. The CDR3 DNA sequence: TGCAGTGCGGGGACTAGCGATTACTACGAGCAGTACTTC. Protein sequence: CSAGTSDYYEQYF.